This TCR beta chain derives from a study of beta chain features in type 1 diabetes. The CDR3 extends over 16 amino acids. V gave up 3 bases and J gave up 5 bases; unmatched junction bases: 8. Germline V lookup: CDR1 SEHNR, CDR2 FQNEAQ (reference sequence). Purity of each sorted population was above 95%. The isolated RNA, all of it, was reverse transcribed, so expressed TCRB transcripts were what got sequenced. Samples of naive, central memory and regulatory T cells yielded a mean of about 3.7 million reads. Sequencing used immunoSEQ multiplex PCR; TCRdb keeps in-frame clones, though not all of them. Among roughly 450,000 clones, 11% were seen once, and the ten largest hold 0.046%. This clone has more than one count but fewer than ten. What it binds is not known. Study-level results: Moderately but significantly shorter TCRB CDR3s were found in Type 1 diabetes patients in all four CD4+ subsets.

The sequence came from a woman aged 18 to 35 in good health. The sequenced material came from naive CD4+ T cells from blood. V gene TRBV7-9 combines with J gene TRBJ2-7, with 12 bases aligning to TRBD2. DNA of the CDR3: TGTGCCAGCAGCTTTTTGCTAGCGGGAGGGAGCGACGAGCAGTACTTC. This sequence encodes CASSFLLAGGSDEQYF.